These 17 T cell receptor beta chains came from one sample sequenced in a study of blood T cell repertoires in COVID-19. Assay: immunoSEQ multiplex PCR; the TCRdb copy retains only in-frame clones and omits some. The repertoire has about 71,000 clones, roughly 89% of them found once; the top ten carry about 8.9%. Sequences were obtained from peripheral blood. These receptors all stem from a man aged 50 to 59 with active COVID-19.

The chain employs TRBV15 and TRBJ1-1; D remains ambiguous. V was shortened by 3 bases and J by 3 bases, with 11 bases between the two germline ends. Germline CDR1 LNHNV, CDR2 YYDKDF (reference sequence). The CDR3 spans 14 residues. In DNA, the CDR3 is TGTGCCACCAGCAGCCCAAGCCCCGACACTGAAGCTTTCTTT. It specifies CATSSPSPDTEAFF.

The chain links TRBV29-1 to TRBJ2-3; the D gene is possibly TRBD2 (5 bases). Trimming shortened V by 2 bases and J by 1 base, and 7 bases separated the two germline ends. The CDR3 length is 13 residues. Looked up from germline, CDR1 is SQVTM and CDR2 is ANQGSEA. The CDR3 sequence is CSVEKGGTDTQYF. The DNA for the CDR3 is TGCAGCGTTGAAAAGGGAGGCACAGATACGCAGTATTTT.

The chain recombines TRBV9 with TRBJ2-2; 7 bases line up with TRBD1. The J segment lost 1 base and the V segment lost 5 bases, leaving 8 bases of the junction unmatched. The CDR3 is made up of 16 amino acids. CDR1 and CDR2 from the germline V gene are SGDLS and YYNGEE. The CDR3: CASRRGLTLNTGELFF. CDR3 DNA sequence: TGTGCCAGCAGGAGGGGGCTGACCCTGAACACCGGGGAGCTGTTTTTT.

This clone was seen just once. The chain has TRBV6-5 and TRBJ1-2; the match to TRBD1 covers 9 bases. The V gene end was trimmed by 8 bases and the J gene end by 9 bases; junction bases not matched to a gene: 10. Per the germline V gene, CDR1 is MNHEY and CDR2 is SVGAGI. The CDR3 has 13 residues. CDR3: CASRDRERVRYTF. The CDR3 region has the DNA TGTGCCAGCCGGGACAGGGAAAGGGTGCGCTACACCTTC.

The chain is built from TRBV5-1 and TRBJ2-7, with a possible D match to TRBD2 (6 bases). The CDR3 is 14 amino acids. V was cut by 1 base and J by 3 bases, with 11 bases left in between. The germline gives CDR1 SGHRS, CDR2 YFSETQ. The CDR3 protein is CASSLIGGNYEQYF. The CDR3 DNA reads TGCGCCAGCAGCTTGATCGGGGGAAACTACGAGCAGTACTTC.

The V call is TRBV19, the J call TRBJ2-3; TRBD1 is a possible D gene (6 bases). The CDR3 spans 14 residues. V gave up 6 bases and J gave up 5 bases, with 15 bases separating them. The V gene's germline CDR1 is LNHDA and CDR2 SQIVND (reference sequence). CDR3: CASSSQGAIDTQYF. CDR3 in DNA: TGTGCCAGTAGCTCACAGGGTGCGATAGATACGCAGTATTTT.

The chain carries TRBV9 and TRBJ1-1, with TRBD1 identical over 8 bases. The germline gives CDR1 SGDLS, CDR2 YYNGEE. Germline trimming cut 4 bases from V and 1 base from J; bases unmatched to any gene: 3. The CDR3 runs to 14 residues. For the CDR3, the DNA is TGTGCCAGCAGCTTGACAGGGGCGAACACTGAAGCTTTCTTT. It yields the protein CASSLTGANTEAFF. The variable domain in full, with the rest retrieved from reference TRBV9 and TRBJ1-1, is DSGVTQTPKHLITATGQRVTLRCSPRSGDLSVYWYQQSLDQGLQFLIQYYNGEERAKGNILERFSAQQFPDLHSELNLSSLELGDSALYFCASSLTGANTEAFFGQGTRLTVV.

This clone was picked up one time. The gene calls are TRBV6-6 and TRBJ1-4; 7 positions agree with TRBD1. CDR1 and CDR2 from the germline V gene are MNHNY and SVGAGI (reference sequence). V shed 3 bases, J shed 8 bases, and the junction held 6 bases outside the gene matches. The CDR3 runs 14 residues. In nucleotides, the CDR3 is TGTGCCAGCAGTTATCGGGCAGGGGGGGAAAAACTGTTTTTT. Its translation: CASSYRAGGEKLFF.

This clone was counted a few times. J is TRBJ2-3 and V is TRBV18; 7 bases are a match to TRBD1. Germline V gene sequence: CDR1 KGHSH, CDR2 LQKENI. Trimming removed 4 bases from V and 2 bases from J; junction bases left unmatched: 12. The CDR3 length is 17 residues. CDR3 nucleotides: TGTGCCAGCTCACTGGCCTTGTTAGGGACAGACACAGATACGCAGTATTTT. Amino acids: CASSLALLGTDTDTQYF.

This clone was seen once. The V call is TRBV11-2, the J call TRBJ2-1; 12 nucleotides agree with TRBD2. This CDR3 is built from 14 residues. Germline-derived CDR1 and CDR2 are SGHAT and FQNNGV. V trimming: 5 bases; J trimming: 5 bases; junction bases outside the gene matches: 1. CDR3 sequence: CASSGLAGNNEQFF. CDR3 nucleotides: TGTGCCAGCAGCGGACTAGCGGGAAACAATGAGCAGTTCTTC.

The chain employs TRBV4-3 and TRBJ1-2; D unclear. This CDR3 contains 13 residues. Trimming removed 4 bases from V and 7 bases from J, with 13 bases in between. Germline-derived CDR1 and CDR2 are LGHNA and YSLEER. The CDR3 bases are TGCGCCAGCAGCCCAGGTCCTAAGGTTGGCTACACCTTC. Its translation is CASSPGPKVGYTF.

The CDR3 here is CASKVLAGGPSEQFF. The CDR3 bases are TGTGCCAGCAAGGTACTAGCGGGGGGGCCTTCCGAGCAGTTCTTC. The chain recombines TRBV7-9 with TRBJ2-1; TRBD2 agrees at 13 bases. The CDR3 runs 15 residues. The J segment lost 10 bases and the V segment lost 7 bases, leaving 10 bases of the junction unmatched. The germline gives CDR1 SEHNR, CDR2 FQNEAQ (reference sequence).

This chain connects TRBV7-9 to TRBJ2-2, with 9 positions matching TRBD2. The trim removed 7 bases at V and 6 bases at J, leaving 6 bases unmatched. The length of the CDR3 is 14 residues. Germline V CDR1 and CDR2: SEHNR, FQNEAQ (reference sequence). The CDR3 here is CASTVGTSSGELFF. The CDR3 DNA reads TGTGCCAGCACCGTAGGGACTAGCTCCGGGGAGCTGTTTTTT.

The chain combines TRBV10-1 with TRBJ2-3; D is unresolved. The germline V gene has CDR1 WNHNN and CDR2 SYGVQD (reference sequence). Trimming took off 0 bases at V and 0 bases at J, with 4 bases between the two ends. This CDR3 spans 14 amino acids. CDR3 sequence: CASSESTSTDTQYF. CDR3 nucleotide sequence: TGCGCCAGCAGTGAGTCGACTAGCACAGATACGCAGTATTTT.

The chain is built from TRBV19 and TRBJ1-5, with no clear D. The CDR3 loop spans 14 amino acids. V was cut by 9 bases and J by 5 bases, with 17 bases left in between. The germline V gene has CDR1 LNHDA and CDR2 SQIVND (reference sequence). Here the CDR3 DNA reads TGTGCCAGAGGCGTGCCGGGAGGCGATCAGCCCCAGCATTTT. Translation gives CARGVPGGDQPQHF.

The chain couples TRBV7-8 to TRBJ2-1; tentative D call: TRBD2 (5 bases). The germline V and J ends were trimmed by 7 bases and 6 bases, with 16 bases remaining between them. This CDR3 comprises 14 residues. The germline V gene encodes CDR1 SGHVS and CDR2 FQNEAQ. CDR3 residues: CASMTTAGFNEQFF. The CDR3 DNA sequence: TGTGCCAGCATGACTACCGCCGGTTTCAATGAGCAGTTCTTC.

This chain connects TRBV4-1 to TRBJ1-2, with TRBD1 matching 7 bases. Germline-derived CDR1 and CDR2 are MGHRA and YSYEKL. The J segment lost 1 base and the V segment lost 1 base, leaving 6 bases of the junction unmatched. There are 16 residues in the CDR3. The CDR3 DNA is TGCGCCAGCAGCCAAGTCGGGCAGGGGGGTAACTATGGCTACACCTTC. Its protein product is CASSQVGQGGNYGYTF.